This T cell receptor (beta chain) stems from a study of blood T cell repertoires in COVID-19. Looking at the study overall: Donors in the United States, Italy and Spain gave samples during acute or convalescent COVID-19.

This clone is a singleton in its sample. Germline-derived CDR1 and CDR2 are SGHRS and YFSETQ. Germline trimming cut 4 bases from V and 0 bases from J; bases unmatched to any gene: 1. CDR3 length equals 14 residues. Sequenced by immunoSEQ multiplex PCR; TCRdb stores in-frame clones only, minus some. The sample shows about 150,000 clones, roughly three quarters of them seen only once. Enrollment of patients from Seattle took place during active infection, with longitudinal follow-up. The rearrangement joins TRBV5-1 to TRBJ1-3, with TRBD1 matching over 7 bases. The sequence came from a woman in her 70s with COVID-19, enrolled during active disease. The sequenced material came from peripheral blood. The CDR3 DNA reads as TGCGCCAGCAGCACAGGGGACTCTGGAAACACCATATATTTT. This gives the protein CASSTGDSGNTIYF.